The next 23 T cell receptor beta chains were all read from a single sample in a study of Ad26.COV2.S vaccination and SARS-CoV-2 variants. TCRdb keeps only in-frame clones here, not all; method: immunoSEQ multiplex PCR. In the table there are roughly 350,000 clones, less than 90% of which are singletons. Treatment reported: some 19 received Ad26.COV2.S at low or high dose, single or two shots; roughly five received placebo; per-sample allocation not given. Specimens were obtained on day 63 following the first vaccine or placebo injection. This specimen was peripheral blood, taken in a trial of Ad26.COV2.S vaccine versus placebo. Receptors were obtained from a person between 18 and 59 years old who received the Ad26.COV2.S COVID-19 vaccine or a placebo.

The sample holds one count of this clone. Within the sample, other DNA sequences also encode this same CDR3. The J gene is TRBJ2-7, the V gene TRBV11-2; no definite D call. Germline CDR1 and CDR2: SGHAT and FQNNGV. The CDR3 has 14 amino acids. V lost 0 bases and J 1 base, leaving 7 bases between the germline ends. CDR3 protein: CASSLDLGSYEQYF. For the CDR3, the DNA is TGTGCCAGCAGCTTAGACCTAGGATCCTACGAGCAGTACTTC.

The V and J genes are TRBV7-9 and TRBJ2-3, with 13 bases identical to TRBD2. Germline lookup yields CDR1 SEHNR and CDR2 FQNEAQ (reference sequence). The CDR3 spans 16 residues. With 9 bases clipped from V and 0 bases from J, the junction kept 6 bases outside the gene matches. CDR3 amino acids: CASTRLAGGSTDTQYF. CDR3 nucleotides: TGTGCCAGTACCCGACTAGCGGGAGGAAGCACAGATACGCAGTATTTT.

This clone was counted a few times. The chain recombines TRBV9 with TRBJ2-5; 7 bases map to TRBD2. The germline gives CDR1 SGDLS, CDR2 YYNGEE. Germline trimming cut 0 bases from V and 1 base from J; bases unmatched to any gene: 6. The CDR3 is 16 residues long. The CDR3 DNA is TGTGCCAGCAGCGTAGCACAGCGGGGCATCCAAGAGACCCAGTACTTC. Translation: CASSVAQRGIQETQYF.

The CDR3 region is CASRNRDRGYVSSGNTIYF. The CDR3, as DNA: TGTGCCAGCAGAAACCGGGACAGGGGGTATGTGAGCTCTGGAAACACCATATATTTT. This chain uses TRBV28 with TRBJ1-3; 11 bases match TRBD1. Germline V gene data show CDR1 as MDHEN and CDR2 as SYDVKM. J gave up 0 bases and V 6 bases, and 13 bases lay outside the gene matches. The CDR3 is 19 residues long.

V and J are TRBV7-9 and TRBJ1-1; D is undetermined. Trimming took off 5 bases at V and 11 bases at J, with 9 bases between the two ends. CDR1 is SEHNR, CDR2 FQNEAQ, per germline (reference sequence). This CDR3 has 10 amino acids. The CDR3: CASSGGRAFF. DNA of the CDR3: TGTGCCAGCAGCGGAGGCAGGGCTTTCTTT.

V gene TRBV27 combines with J gene TRBJ1-2; TRBD1 aligns across 9 bases. There are 13 residues in the CDR3. Germline CDR1 reads MNHEY; CDR2 reads SMNVEV (reference sequence). The ends lost 3 bases at V and 4 bases at J; junction bases unmatched: 0. The CDR3 DNA reads TGTGCCAGCAGTTTGACAGGGGGCTATGGCTACACCTTC. Translating gives CASSLTGGYGYTF.

The gene calls are TRBV18 and TRBJ2-1, with D possibly matching TRBD1 (6 bases). Germline assignment: CDR1 KGHSH and CDR2 LQKENI. This CDR3 has 13 residues. The ends were cut back, 6 bases at V and 5 bases at J, with 11 bases in the middle. This CDR3 reads CASSSKGDNEQFF. The CDR3 bases are TGTGCCAGCTCCTCCAAGGGGGACAATGAGCAGTTCTTC.

The DNA for the CDR3 is TGTGCCAGCAGCTTAGGGAGGTCACGGTACAATGAGCAGTTCTTC. Translating gives CASSLGRSRYNEQFF. J is TRBJ2-1 and V is TRBV7-7; D is possibly TRBD2 (5 bases). Germline assignment: CDR1 SSHAT and CDR2 FNYEAQ (reference sequence). The CDR3 loop spans 15 amino acids. V lost 1 base to trimming and J lost 4 bases, with 11 bases between them. The whole variable domain, filled in from reference TRBV7-7 and TRBJ2-1, reads GAGVSQSPRYKVTKRGQDVTLRCDPISSHATLYWYQQALGQGPEFLTYFNYEAQPDKSGLPSDRFSAERPEGSISTLTIQRTEQRDSAMYRCASSLGRSRYNEQFFGPGTRLTVL.

The chain couples TRBV21-1 to TRBJ1-2; the table gives TRBD1 as D, unverified against the DNA. TRBV21-1 is a pseudogene. The CDR3 runs 20 residues. The CDR3 sequence: CASSKEVLGQGSKRLYGYTF. CDR3 in DNA: TGTGCCAGCAGCAAAGAGGTGCTGGGCCAGGGGTCAAAGAGACTCTATGGCTACACCTTC.

This clone turned up a few times. The chain recombines TRBV18 with TRBJ1-1, with D possibly matching TRBD1 (5 bases). Deletions cut 4 bases from V and 1 base from J, with 7 bases between. Germline CDR1 and CDR2: KGHSH and LQKENI. The CDR3 runs to 13 residues. CDR3 amino acids: CASSLGENTEAFF. As DNA, the CDR3 is TGTGCCAGCTCACTGGGGGAGAACACTGAAGCTTTCTTT.

J is TRBJ1-6 and V is TRBV6-4; D not resolved. V was trimmed by 5 bases and J by 7 bases, leaving 9 bases between them. Germline CDR1 and CDR2: MRHNA and SNTAGT. The CDR3 runs 13 residues. The CDR3 sequence is CASSRDGNSPLHF. The CDR3 coding sequence is TGTGCCAGCAGTCGCGACGGGAATTCACCCCTCCACTTT.

The chain links TRBV19 to TRBJ2-2, with D perhaps matching TRBD1 or TRBD2 (5 bases each). This CDR3 is built from 15 residues. CDR1 and CDR2 from the germline V gene are LNHDA and SQIVND (reference sequence). V was clipped by 4 bases and J by 0 bases, with 9 bases between them. The CDR3 here is CASSTGPSNTGELFF. The CDR3 DNA sequence: TGTGCCAGTAGTACGGGACCTTCGAACACCGGGGAGCTGTTTTTT.

J is TRBJ1-5 and V is TRBV19; weak D call: TRBD1 (6 bases). Germline values: CDR1 LNHDA, CDR2 SQIVND (reference sequence). CDR3 length equals 17 residues. The V and J ends lost 2 bases and 0 bases respectively, with 14 bases between them. CDR3: CASSISQGHYSNQPQHF. The CDR3 DNA sequence: TGTGCCAGTAGTATAAGCCAGGGACATTATAGCAATCAGCCCCAGCATTTT.

This rearrangement joins TRBV10-3 to TRBJ2-3, with TRBD1 identical over 8 bases. From germline, CDR1 is ENHRY and CDR2 SYGVKD. With 4 bases clipped from V and 0 bases from J, the junction kept 3 bases outside the gene matches. The CDR3 totals 15 residues. DNA for the CDR3: TGTGCCATCAGTGCAAGGACAGGGAGCACAGATACGCAGTATTTT. It encodes CAISARTGSTDTQYF.

The rearrangement links TRBV29-1 to TRBJ1-4, with D perhaps matching TRBD1 (6 bases). This CDR3 contains 14 residues. CDR1 is SQVTM, CDR2 ANQGSEA, per germline. Deletions cut 7 bases from V and 5 bases from J, with 17 bases between. This chain's CDR3 is CSASPWGQNEKLFF. In DNA, the CDR3 is TGCAGCGCTTCCCCTTGGGGGCAGAATGAAAAACTGTTTTTT.

In this sample, this clone turned up once. The CDR3 bases are TGCGCCAGCAGTGAGGCAAGGGGAGCGGGGGGCCGGTCCGAGACCCAGTACTTC. Translating it yields CASSEARGAGGRSETQYF. The genes are TRBV10-1 and TRBJ2-5, with 9 bases identical to TRBD2. In germline, CDR1 is WNHNN, CDR2 SYGVQD (reference sequence). J gave up 5 bases and V 2 bases, and 15 bases lay outside the gene matches. The CDR3 has 18 residues.

CDR3 amino acids: CAIALAGGQTDTQYF. The CDR3 DNA is TGTGCCATCGCGCTAGCGGGGGGGCAGACAGATACGCAGTATTTT. V usage is TRBV10-3 and J usage is TRBJ2-3, with 12 nucleotides matching TRBD2. V lost 8 bases to trimming and J lost 3 bases; unmatched junction nucleotides: 6. CDR1 and CDR2 (germline): ENHRY, SYGVKD. This CDR3 contains 15 residues.

On this clone itself: The sample contains more than one DNA sequence encoding this CDR3. The chain uses TRBV5-1 and TRBJ1-1; 7 nucleotides line up with TRBD1. CDR3 size: 15 residues. Germline V gene data show CDR1 as SGHRS and CDR2 as YFSETQ. V shed 0 bases and J 1 base; nucleotides not matched to a gene: 3. The CDR3: CASSLAGGPNTEAFF. The CDR3 DNA reads TGCGCCAGCAGCTTGGCAGGGGGGCCGAACACTGAAGCTTTCTTT. Drawing the rest from reference TRBV5-1 and TRBJ1-1, the complete variable domain is KAGVTQTPRYLIKTRGQQVTLSCSPISGHRSVSWYQQTPGQGLQFLFEYFSETQRNKGNFPGRFSGRQFSNSRSEMNVSTLELGDSALYLCASSLAGGPNTEAFFGQGTRLTVV.

This chain joins TRBV30 and TRBJ1-2, with TRBD1 matching 8 bases. With V trimmed by 3 bases and J by 4 bases, 10 bases remained unmatched. This CDR3 region has 15 residues. Germline CDR1 is GTSNPN and CDR2 is SVGIG (reference sequence). The CDR3 nucleotides read TGTGCCTGGAGACCCGGACAGGGAGGGGGCTATGGCTACACCTTC. This sequence encodes CAWRPGQGGGYGYTF.

The rearrangement joins TRBV10-2 to TRBJ2-3; TRBD2 aligns across 10 bases. Germline V gene data show CDR1 as WSHSY and CDR2 as SAAADI. The CDR3 runs to 15 residues. The V and J ends lost 7 bases and 2 bases, in that order; junction bases with no gene match: 6. CDR3 sequence (DNA): TGCGCCAGCAACGGACTAGCGGAGGTCACAGATACGCAGTATTTT. This gives the protein CASNGLAEVTDTQYF.

The chain uses TRBV5-1 and TRBJ2-6; D gene unclear. This CDR3 is 16 amino acids long. V was trimmed by 0 bases and J by 0 bases, leaving 7 bases between them. Germline V CDR1 and CDR2: SGHRS, YFSETQ. In DNA form, the CDR3 reads TGCGCCAGCAGCTTGGTACCGGGCTCTGGGGCCAACGTCCTGACTTTC. Encoded protein: CASSLVPGSGANVLTF.

This CDR3 is CATSRTGSYEQYF. CDR3 bases: TGTGCCACCTCCCGGACAGGATCCTACGAGCAGTACTTC. The chain links TRBV28 to TRBJ2-7; 7 bases are a match to TRBD1. The CDR3 extends over 13 amino acids. V was clipped by 10 bases and J by 1 base; unmatched bases: 7. The germline CDR1 and CDR2 sequences are MDHEN and SYDVKM.

V gene TRBV18 combines with J gene TRBJ2-7, with 7 nucleotides matching TRBD1. V trimming: 6 bases; J trimming: 1 base; junction bases outside the gene matches: 3. Germline V lookup: CDR1 KGHSH, CDR2 LQKENI. CDR3 length equals 13 residues. The CDR3 DNA sequence: TGTGCCAGCTCCGACAGGGCTTCCTACGAGCAGTACTTC. Its translation: CASSDRASYEQYF.